This T cell receptor beta chain originates from a study of blood T cells in healthy people across ages. CDR1 and CDR2 (germline): MGHRA, YSYEKL. The CDR3 spans 15 residues. It was with a sample-barcoded 5' primer and a J-beta primer mix that a second PCR of about 6 to 12 cycles was run. TCRdb used MiXCR to reprocess the 5' RACE reads, holding one entry per CDR3 protein. The table records 660,000 or so distinct CDR3 sequences, 58% of them present only once. Details on this clonotype: A junction end diverges from the germline sequence, so it may reflect a read error.

The gene calls are TRBV4-1 and TRBJ1-5; D gene uncertain. Sequenced: blood. This sequence was found in a man aged 55 to 70 in good health. The chain's CDR3 is CVSSQDWPHNQPQHF. CDR3 coding DNA: TGCGTCAGCAGCCAAGATTGGCCCCACAATCAGCCCCAGCATTTT.